The 22 T cell receptor beta chains listed next were all sequenced from one sample in a study of tumor and adjacent non-tumor tissue in lung cancer. This sample's RNA came from whole unsorted tissue. More than 3 cm separated this lung sample from the edge of the tumor. A modified ARM-PCR protocol with three rounds of nested PCR amplified TCRbeta. A single record per CDR3 protein comes from TCRdb applying MiXCR to the multiplex PCR reads. The sample yields over 80,000 distinct CDR3 sequences, 76% seen once. The sequenced sample consisted of distant non-tumor lung tissue. These receptors were taken from a woman in her 50s with non-small cell lung cancer.

Of note for this clonotype: At one end, the junction sequence differs from germline, possibly due to a read error. The chain carries TRBV11-2 and TRBJ2-2, with D perhaps TRBD2 (7 bases). The germline V gene encodes CDR1 SGHAT and CDR2 FQNNGV. The CDR3 is 14 amino acids. CDR3 sequence reads: CASSISRDTGGLLF. The CDR3 DNA follows: TGTGCCAGCAGTATTAGTAGGGACACCGGGGGGCTGCTTTTT.

Notes on this clonotype: A much larger clonotype is one base distant, so this may be a read error. V usage is TRBV28 and J usage is TRBJ1-6, with 11 bases lining up with TRBD1. This CDR3 is built from 13 residues. From germline, CDR1 is MDHEN and CDR2 SYDVKM. CDR3 amino acids: CAGRGQGVSPLHF. The CDR3 nucleotides read TGTGCCGGCAGGGGACAGGGGGTTTCACCCCTCCACTTT.

The count of this clonotype is one. One end of the junction fails to match germline, which may point to a read error. V gene TRBV29-1 combines with J gene TRBJ2-1; no clear D. There are 15 residues in the CDR3. CDR1 is SQVTM and CDR2 is ANQGSEA in the germline V gene. The CDR3, as DNA: TGCAACGTTGAAACCCCCTTTGGCGACTACAATGAGCAGTTCTTC. Its translation is CNVETPFGDYNEQFF.

The chain recombines TRBV6-2 or TRBV6-3 with TRBJ1-5; no reliable D call. The CDR3 consists of 14 residues. The V gene lost 2 bases and the J gene lost 4 bases, with 9 bases spanning the gap. In germline, CDR1 is MNHEY, CDR2 SVGEGT. The CDR3 nucleotides read TGTGCCAGCAGTTACAGGCAGATAAATCAGCCCCAGCATTTT. Its translation: CASSYRQINQPQHF.

Notes on this clonotype: This may be a read error: a much more frequent sequence differs by one nucleotide. V gene TRBV6-4 combines with J gene TRBJ1-4; D remains unclear. CDR1 and CDR2 (germline): MRHNA, SNTAGT. Trimming took off 5 bases at V and 10 bases at J, with 14 bases between the two ends. This CDR3 spans 13 amino acids. Written as DNA, the CDR3 is TGTGCCAGCAGTCAAAACGAGGAAGGAAAACTGTTTTTT. Its translation is CASSQNEEGKLFF.

A word on this clonotype: At one end the junction does not follow the germline gene, possibly because of a read error. The rearrangement joins TRBV29-1 to TRBJ2-5; D possibly uses TRBD1 or TRBD2 (5 bases each). This CDR3 is built from 16 residues. The germline CDR1 and CDR2 sequences are SQVTM and ANQGSEA. The CDR3 DNA is TGCAGGGTTGAAGATCAAGGGGCGAGACCGGGGAAGACTCAGTACTTC. Protein product: CRVEDQGARPGKTQYF.

The sample holds a few counts of this clonotype. One end of the junction fails to match germline, which may point to a read error. The CDR3 coding sequence is TGCGCCAGCAGTGAACTGACGGGGGGGGGCAATGAGCAGTTCTTC. It specifies CASSELTGGGNEQFF. This chain connects TRBV6-1 to TRBJ2-1; 8 bases agree with TRBD2. CDR3 length equals 15 residues. Germline lookup yields CDR1 MNHNS and CDR2 SASEGT.

In regard to this clonotype: Sequence at one end of the junction differs from germline and may be a read error. The rearrangement links TRBV11-1 to TRBJ1-2, with D perhaps matching TRBD1 (5 bases). This CDR3 is built from 14 residues. Germline V gives CDR1 SGHAT, CDR2 FQDESV (reference sequence). The CDR3 DNA is TGTACCAGCAGCTTGATGACAGACTACTACGGCTACACATTC. Translation: CTSSLMTDYYGYTF.

This sequence joins TRBV18 and TRBJ2-7, with 7 bases fitting TRBD2. Trimming took 4 bases from V and 5 from J; bases not matched to a gene: 11. This CDR3 has 15 amino acids. Per the germline V gene, CDR1 is KGHSH and CDR2 is LQKENI. The CDR3 sequence is CASSRGGTGSHEQYF. The CDR3 region has the DNA TGTGCCAGCTCACGGGGGGGGACCGGCAGTCACGAGCAGTACTTC.

This clonotype was observed many times. The chain joins TRBV14 to TRBJ2-7, with no clear D. Trimming pared 1 base from V and 6 bases from J, leaving 7 bases between. The CDR3 contains 12 residues. Germline V gene data show CDR1 as SGHDN and CDR2 as FVKESK. The DNA for the CDR3 is TGTGCCAGCAGCCAAGTGTACCGCGAGCAGTACTTC. This codes for CASSQVYREQYF.

About this clonotype itself: This sequence may be a read error, since a much larger clone differs from it by one base. This chain uses TRBV5-5 with TRBJ1-1, with 7 bases identical to TRBD1. The CDR3 extends over 11 amino acids. The V gene's germline CDR1 is SGHKS and CDR2 YYEKEE (reference sequence). CDR3 region: CASSGDREALF. The CDR3 DNA sequence: TGTGCCAGCAGCGGGGACAGAGAAGCTCTCTTT.

The sample holds many counts of this clonotype. The V call is TRBV14, the J call TRBJ1-4; no clear D gene. CDR3 size: 15 residues. Germline-derived CDR1 and CDR2 are SGHDN and FVKESK. V lost 1 base and J 0 bases, leaving 6 bases between the germline ends. CDR3 loop: CASSQVQSTNEKLFF. Here the CDR3 DNA reads TGTGCCAGCAGCCAAGTGCAATCAACTAATGAAAAACTGTTTTTT.

Details on this clonotype: A much more abundant neighbour one base away suggests this may be a read error. Here the CDR3 DNA reads TGTGCCAGCAGTTGGCAGGACTATGGCTACATCTTC. It yields the protein CASSWQDYGYIF. The V gene is TRBV28, the J gene TRBJ1-2, with D uncertain. The CDR3 is 12 residues long. The germline gives CDR1 MDHEN, CDR2 SYDVKM.

Comments on this clonotype: A single base separates this from a much larger clone, so it may be a read error. The rearrangement joins TRBV9 to TRBJ2-5; TRBD2 agrees at 11 bases. V trimming: 6 bases; J trimming: 0 bases; junction bases outside the gene matches: 7. Germline V gives CDR1 SGDLS, CDR2 YYNGEE. This CDR3 is built from 16 residues. For the CDR3, the DNA is TGTGCCAGCAATCCCGGACTAGCGGGCGACCAAGAGACCCAGTACTTC. Protein product: CASNPGLAGDQETQYF.

This sequence joins TRBV12-3 or TRBV12-4 and TRBJ2-7, with TRBD1 matching over 9 bases. The CDR3 has 15 residues. V lost 5 bases and J lost 5; bases outside the gene matches: 10. The CDR3 spells CASSLDRGGRNEQYF. In DNA, the CDR3 is TGTGCCAGCAGTCTAGACAGGGGGGGGAGGAACGAGCAGTACTTC.

This clonotype is a singleton in its sample. A junction boundary mismatches the germline segment, possibly from a read error. The chain has TRBV11-2 and TRBJ2-7; the D gene is possibly TRBD1 (5 bases). Germline V lookup: CDR1 SGHAT, CDR2 FQNNGV. The CDR3 covers 15 residues. The CDR3 region is CASSTVAGHTYEQYF. Here the CDR3 DNA reads TGTGCGAGCAGCACCGTGGCAGGGCACACCTACGAGCAGTACTTC.

The sample holds one count of this clonotype. A much larger clone differs by one base, so this may be a read error. This rearrangement joins TRBV5-1 to TRBJ2-2; D call uncertain. V was trimmed by 4 bases and J by 5 bases, leaving 15 bases between them. Per germline, CDR1 SGHRS and CDR2 YFSETQ. The CDR3 extends over 15 amino acids. The CDR3 sequence is CASSPQSEWTGELFF. The CDR3 DNA reads as TGCGCCAGCAGCCCCCAATCCGAGTGGACCGGGGAGCTGTTTTTT.

Remarks on this clonotype: The CDR3 carries no conserved terminal phenylalanine or tryptophan, so it likely arises from a read error. The genes are TRBV6-5 and TRBJ2-3, with 10 bases fitting TRBD1. Per germline, CDR1 MNHEY and CDR2 SVGAGI. The CDR3 loop spans 16 amino acids. V shed 7 bases and J 1 base; nucleotides not matched to a gene: 8. DNA for the CDR3: TGTGCCAGCATCCGCGGGACAGGGGCCCGCACAGATACGCAGTATATT. Amino acid sequence: CASIRGTGARTDTQYI.

Comment on this clonotype: Germline and junction disagree at one end, which may indicate a read error. CDR3 sequence: CIAPSGVGQETQYF. CDR3 sequence (DNA): TGCATTGCTCCTAGCGGGGTCGGTCAAGAGACCCAGTACTTC. The rearrangement uses TRBV20-1 and TRBJ2-5, with TRBD2 matching 9 bases. Germline lookup yields CDR1 DFQATT and CDR2 SNEGSKA (reference sequence). This CDR3 has 14 amino acids.

Worth noting for this clonotype: The conserved closing phenylalanine or tryptophan is absent in this CDR3, likely reflecting a read error. The limits of the CDR3 on the DNA are not certain, so only TCRdb's listed CDR3 is given. V gene TRBV6-5 combines with J gene TRBJ2-7; the table's D call, TRBD1, has no DNA check behind it. The CDR3 sequence runs 14 residues, both termini included. Germline assignment: CDR1 MNHEY and CDR2 SVGAGI. The CDR3 sequence is CASSFGTGDYGRYS.

This clonotype was seen repeatedly, ten times or more. The genes are TRBV10-3 and TRBJ2-2; 7 bases map to TRBD1. With 4 bases clipped from V and 3 bases from J, the junction kept 14 bases outside the gene matches. In germline, CDR1 is ENHRY, CDR2 SYGVKD. There are 18 residues in the CDR3. CDR3 nucleotide sequence: TGTGCCATCAGTGCGCGACAGGGAAGCAGGACCTACACCGGGGAGCTGTTTTTT. Its protein product is CAISARQGSRTYTGELFF.

In regard to this clonotype: At one of its ends the junction is not consistent with the germline gene, which may arise from a read error. The V call is TRBV29-1, the J call TRBJ2-2; D perhaps matches TRBD2 (5 bases). Germline loops: CDR1 SQVTM, CDR2 ANQGSEA. This CDR3 is 15 amino acids long. CDR3 bases: TGCAGCGTTGCACATCAACTAACGAACACCTGGGAGCCGTTTTTT. Amino acids: CSVAHQLTNTWEPFF.